This TCR beta chain was recorded in a study of Ad26.COV2.S vaccination and SARS-CoV-2 variants. At the level of the study: Once, or twice with 56 days between doses, Ad26.COV2.S was given intramuscularly.

Study-wide points: Substantial post-vaccination breadth of spike-specific CD8+ and CD4+ T cell responses was reported.

Produced via immunoSEQ multiplex PCR; TCRdb's table is partial and in-frame only. The sample lists some 250,000 clones, 88% seen once, with roughly a tenth in the top ten. Documented treatment: roughly 19 received Ad26.COV2.S at low or high dose, single or two shots; about 5 received placebo; per-sample allocation not given. After the first vaccine or placebo injection, samples were drawn on day 63. Cohort 1b enrolled adults aged 18-55 years in Boston. The shot given was an Ad26 vector that makes Wuhan-strain SARS-CoV-2 spike. Germline CDR1 reads KGHDR; CDR2 reads SFDVKD. The CDR3 covers 16 residues. The V segment lost 7 bases and the J segment 4 bases; nucleotides outside the gene matches: 10. Regarding this clone: Antigen specificity is unknown.

The chain links TRBV24-1 to TRBJ2-2, with 8 bases identical to TRBD2. Sequenced here: peripheral blood, sampled in a trial of Ad26.COV2.S vaccine versus placebo. The receptor comes from a person between 18 and 60 years old who received the Ad26.COV2.S COVID-19 vaccine or a placebo. CDR3 sequence: CATSPGGGAPTGELFF. The CDR3 nucleotides read TGTGCCACCAGCCCGGGAGGGGGAGCGCCCACCGGGGAGCTGTTTTTT.